This T cell receptor beta chain came from a study of patients and donors after allogeneic stem cell transplantation. TCRdb redid the calling of the RT-PCR reads with MiXCR, one entry per CDR3 protein. The sample consists of approximately 220,000 distinct CDR3 sequences, around 41% of them appearing once. The TCR was taken from a human donor who was either an allogeneic HSCT recipient or a stem cell or donor lymphocyte infusion donor (not recorded which). It is not recorded whose cells these are; they may come from a transplant donor. The specimen sequenced was blood, either unsorted or a sorted T cell fraction (not recorded which).

Here the CDR3 reads CASSYAPGYSNQPQHF. In nucleotides, the CDR3 is TGTGCCAGCAGTTACGCTCCAGGGTATAGCAATCAGCCCCAGCATTTT. The chain employs TRBV6-6 and TRBJ1-5; TRBD1 is a possible D gene (5 bases). V was clipped by 2 bases and J by 0 bases, with 11 bases between them. CDR3 length equals 16 residues. CDR1 MNHNY and CDR2 SVGAGI come from the germline V gene (reference sequence).